Detailed here is one T cell receptor beta chain. No antigen is known for it. This table comes from immunoSEQ multiplex PCR, and its TCRdb copy is limited to in-frame clones, with some not included. The repertoire holds some 31,000 clones, with under 75% as singletons. The data derive from a study of PD-1 blockade in classical Hodgkin lymphoma. Study-level points and caveats: The study found that TCR diversity rose significantly by C4D1 in CD4+ but not CD8+ cells. Prior therapy or disease activity may underlie the repertoire differences, whose causes remain undefined.

The germline V gene has CDR1 SGHVS and CDR2 FQNEAQ. The V end was cut by 1 base, the J end by 7 bases, with 13 bases between. This CDR3 spans 14 amino acids. Each and every patient relapsed after autologous stem cell transplantation, and patients got differing brentuximab vedotin exposure. Complete response, partial response or progressive disease was each patient's best response. The V gene is TRBV7-8, the J gene TRBJ1-2; perhaps TRBD1 as D (5 bases). The TCR sequence derives from a human donor with classical Hodgkin lymphoma. The specimen was peripheral blood mononuclear cells (PBMCs), collected before the second cycle of nivolumab. The CDR3 reads CASSLVLGTGGYTF. The CDR3 bases are TGTGCCAGCAGCTTAGTACTAGGGACGGGTGGCTACACCTTC.